Given below is one T cell receptor (beta chain) in context. Each CDR3 protein gets one entry after TCRdb re-called the 5' RACE reads with MiXCR. The table records 380,000 or so distinct CDR3 sequences, 20% to 25% of them present only once. This record comes from a study of CD8 T cells in ankylosing spondylitis. Between the trimmed V and J ends, which lost 4 bases and 3 bases, there was a span of 16 bases. This CDR3 comprises 16 residues. Germline V gene sequence: CDR1 MGHRA, CDR2 YSYEKL. The specimen sequenced was blood, either unsorted or a sorted T cell fraction (not recorded which). This clonotype was sampled from a male donor with ankylosing spondylitis or in good health (not recorded which). J is TRBJ1-5 and V is TRBV4-1, with D possibly TRBD1 on 5 matching bases. CDR3 bases: TGCGCCAGCAGCCTAGAGGGACTGGCAGACAATCAGCCCCAGCATTTT. It yields the protein CASSLEGLADNQPQHF.